This TCR beta chain was sequenced for a study of blood T cell repertoires in COVID-19. As for the study in general: Sites across the United States, Italy and Spain contributed samples from acute and convalescent COVID-19.

Symptom resolution, clearance, or two negative PCRs marked donors in Cohort 3 as recovered. J gave up 2 bases and V 3 bases, and 3 bases lay outside the gene matches. Germline V lookup: CDR1 MGHRA, CDR2 YSYEKL. This CDR3 contains 14 residues. Profiled with immunoSEQ multiplex PCR; TCRdb holds only in-frame clones, not every one. Seen here are about 270,000 clones, about nine tenths observed once, and the top ten hold around 3%. Sequencing input: PBMCs or T cells enriched from blood (not recorded which). The chain joins TRBV4-1 to TRBJ2-7, with 8 nucleotides matching TRBD2. This receptor was obtained from a woman in her forties or fifties who had recovered from COVID-19. The CDR3 region is CASSQTSEAYEQYF. In DNA form, the CDR3 reads TGCGCCAGCAGCCAGACTAGCGAAGCCTACGAGCAGTACTTC.